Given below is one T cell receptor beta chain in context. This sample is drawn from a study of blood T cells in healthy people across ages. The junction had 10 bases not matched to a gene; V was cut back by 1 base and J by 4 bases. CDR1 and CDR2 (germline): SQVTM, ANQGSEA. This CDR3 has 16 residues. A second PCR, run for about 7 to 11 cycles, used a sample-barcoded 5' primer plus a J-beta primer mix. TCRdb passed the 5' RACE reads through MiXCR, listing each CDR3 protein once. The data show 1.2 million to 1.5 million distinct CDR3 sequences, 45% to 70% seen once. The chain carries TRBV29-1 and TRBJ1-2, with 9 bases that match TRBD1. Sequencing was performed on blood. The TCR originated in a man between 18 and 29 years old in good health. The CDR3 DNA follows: TGCAGCGTTGAAGGGGGCTCCGGGACAGGGAGCTATGGCTACACCTTC. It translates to CSVEGGSGTGSYGYTF.